Shown below are 16 T cell receptor beta chains from a single sample sequenced in a study of cytomegalovirus exposure and HLA in healthy donors. Primers: 60 Vbeta forward and 13 Jbeta reverse. Generated by immunoSEQ multiplex PCR, the TCRdb table keeps only in-frame clones and is missing some. The sample records about 85,000 clones, 75% to 90% being singletons. The source material was PBMCs. Receptor source: a man between 50 and 59 years old in good health and CMV-seropositive.

The rearrangement links TRBV7-2 to TRBJ2-7, with a tentative D call TRBD1 (7 bases). This CDR3 spans 15 amino acids. The V gene's germline CDR1 is SGHTA and CDR2 FQGNSA. Trimming cost V 5 bases and J 7 bases, with 21 bases left between them. The DNA of the CDR3 is TGTGCCAGCAGCCCCCAGACAGGGAGGTTGAGAGAGCAGTACTTC. Translated: CASSPQTGRLREQYF.

As for this clone: The junction departs from germline at one end; a sequencing error may be responsible. The rearrangement links TRBV7-9 to TRBJ1-2; D is unresolved. From germline, CDR1 is SEHNR and CDR2 FQNEAQ (reference sequence). The CDR3 spans 17 residues. CDR3: CSSTDLPLAAPIYGYTF. CDR3 nucleotide sequence: TGTTCCAGCACCGACCTCCCTTTAGCAGCTCCTATCTATGGCTACACCTTC.

The chain couples TRBV19 to TRBJ2-7, with D unclear. Germline CDR1 and CDR2: LNHDA and SQIVND (reference sequence). This CDR3 comprises 13 residues. V was clipped by 5 bases and J by 3 bases, with 11 bases between them. CDR3 coding DNA: TGTGCCAGTAGTGCAAACCAGGTCTACGAGCAGTACTTC. This encodes CASSANQVYEQYF.

CDR3 bases: TGTGCTAGTGGTTTGGTTGTCATATCGTCAACGTGGGGTGGGGCGTTGGCTGAGCAGTTCTTC. As protein: CASGLVVISSTWGGALAEQFF. J is TRBJ2-1 and V is TRBV12-5, with D tentatively TRBD1 (5 bases). Deletions cut 0 bases from V and 9 bases from J, with 33 bases between. This CDR3 has 21 residues. From germline, CDR1 is LGHNT and CDR2 FRNRAP.

CDR3 region: CASRRGQGITDTQYF. The CDR3 nucleotides read TGTGCCAGCAGGAGGGGGCAGGGGATCACAGATACGCAGTATTTT. The chain carries TRBV6-6 and TRBJ2-3, with 7 bases fitting TRBD1. CDR1 and CDR2 from the germline V gene are MNHNY and SVGAGI (reference sequence). This CDR3 spans 15 amino acids. V lost 6 bases and J lost 2; bases outside the gene matches: 8.

The V gene is TRBV5-1, the J gene TRBJ1-2; D gene unclear. CDR1 is SGHRS and CDR2 is YFSETQ in the germline V gene. V was trimmed by 2 bases and J by 0 bases, leaving 8 bases between them. There are 14 residues in the CDR3. CDR3 nucleotide sequence: TGCGCCAGCAGCTTCCGGGGATCTAACTATGGCTACACCTTC. Protein sequence: CASSFRGSNYGYTF.

The chain recombines TRBV15 with TRBJ1-4; D possibly corresponds to TRBD1 (5 bases). V lost 5 bases to trimming and J lost 7 bases, with 14 bases between them. Germline loops: CDR1 LNHNV, CDR2 YYDKDF (reference sequence). This CDR3 has 14 residues. CDR3 loop: CATSSQAWGEKLFF. The CDR3 DNA follows: TGTGCCACCAGCTCACAGGCGTGGGGTGAAAAACTGTTTTTT.

About this clone: The junction departs from the called germline gene at one end, perhaps through a read error. The V gene is TRBV30, the J gene TRBJ2-4, with D tentatively TRBD2 (5 bases). The CDR3 is made up of 18 amino acids. The germline V gene has CDR1 GTSNPN and CDR2 SVGIG (reference sequence). Written as DNA, the CDR3 is TGTGCCTGGAGTCGTTGGCCCCGGTCCCTCCTAGCCAAAAACAGTCAGTACTTC. Translating it yields CAWSRWPRSLLAKNSQYF.

The gene calls are TRBV27 and TRBJ2-2; perhaps TRBD2 as D (6 bases). The V and J ends lost 7 bases and 5 bases respectively, with 17 bases between them. The CDR3 is 15 amino acids. The germline CDR1 and CDR2 sequences are MNHEY and SMNVEV (reference sequence). CDR3 nucleotide sequence: TGTGCCAGCACCCCTGCTCTAGCGCAGACCGGGGAGCTGTTTTTT. Translating it yields CASTPALAQTGELFF.

The rearrangement links TRBV29-1 to TRBJ2-1; 9 bases are a match to TRBD2. The germline CDR1 and CDR2 sequences are SQVTM and ANQGSEA. The V and J ends lost 4 bases and 9 bases, in that order; junction bases with no gene match: 7. This CDR3 contains 13 residues. The chain's CDR3 is CSVGGSGSREQFF. DNA of the CDR3: TGCAGCGTTGGAGGTAGCGGGAGTCGTGAGCAGTTCTTC.

J is TRBJ1-6 and V is TRBV2, with D uncertain. Trimming shortened V by 3 bases and J by 11 bases, and 5 bases separated the two germline ends. CDR1 is SNHLY and CDR2 is FYNNEI in the germline V gene. This CDR3 is built from 11 residues. The CDR3 DNA sequence: TGTGCCAGCAGTGACCGTACACCCCTCCACTTT. Its protein product is CASSDRTPLHF.

The chain carries TRBV15 and TRBJ2-1; 12 nucleotides align to TRBD2. The CDR3 spans 14 residues. CDR1 LNHNV and CDR2 YYDKDF come from the germline V gene (reference sequence). J lost 12 bases, V lost 0 bases, and 3 bases had no gene match. CDR3 protein: CATSRETSGRRQFF. Written as DNA, the CDR3 is TGTGCCACCAGCAGAGAGACTAGCGGGAGACGGCAGTTCTTC.

The genes are TRBV4-1 and TRBJ2-3; 8 bases are shared with TRBD2. The J segment lost 1 base and the V segment lost 0 bases, leaving 9 bases of the junction unmatched. The CDR3 contains 18 residues. The germline V gene has CDR1 MGHRA and CDR2 YSYEKL. Here the CDR3 DNA reads TGCGCCAGCAGCCAAGATAACGGGAGGGCCTGGGGCACAGATACGCAGTATTTT. This gives the protein CASSQDNGRAWGTDTQYF.

The chain carries TRBV27 and TRBJ2-3; TRBD1 agrees at 12 bases. Trimming at V came to 6 bases and at J to 4 bases, leaving 5 bases not matched to a gene. Germline V gene sequence: CDR1 MNHEY, CDR2 SMNVEV (reference sequence). The CDR3 spans 15 residues. The CDR3 reads CASSKGTGGADTQYF. The CDR3 coding sequence is TGTGCCAGCAGCAAAGGGACAGGGGGCGCAGATACGCAGTATTTT.

The chain carries TRBV2 and TRBJ1-2, with D possibly being TRBD1 (5 bases). Germline CDR1 SNHLY, CDR2 FYNNEI. This CDR3 has 15 amino acids. With 7 bases removed from V and 2 bases from J, the gap between germline ends came to 17 bases. The DNA of the CDR3 is TGTGCCAGCACCATAAACCCGGACACGAACTATGGCTACACCTTC. It specifies CASTINPDTNYGYTF.

The chain employs TRBV18 and TRBJ2-5; 8 bases map to TRBD1. This CDR3 region has 16 residues. Germline V lookup: CDR1 KGHSH, CDR2 LQKENI. V was clipped by 2 bases and J by 5 bases; unmatched bases: 10. The CDR3 protein is CASSPMDRVGVETQYF. The CDR3, as DNA: TGTGCCAGCTCACCAATGGACAGGGTCGGAGTGGAGACCCAGTACTTC. The whole variable domain, filled in from reference TRBV18 and TRBJ2-5, reads NAGVMQNPRHLVRRRGQEARLRCSPMKGHSHVYWYRQLPEEGLKFMVYLQKENIIDESGMPKERFSAEFPKEGPSILRIQQVVRGDSAAYFCASSPMDRVGVETQYFGPGTRLLVL.